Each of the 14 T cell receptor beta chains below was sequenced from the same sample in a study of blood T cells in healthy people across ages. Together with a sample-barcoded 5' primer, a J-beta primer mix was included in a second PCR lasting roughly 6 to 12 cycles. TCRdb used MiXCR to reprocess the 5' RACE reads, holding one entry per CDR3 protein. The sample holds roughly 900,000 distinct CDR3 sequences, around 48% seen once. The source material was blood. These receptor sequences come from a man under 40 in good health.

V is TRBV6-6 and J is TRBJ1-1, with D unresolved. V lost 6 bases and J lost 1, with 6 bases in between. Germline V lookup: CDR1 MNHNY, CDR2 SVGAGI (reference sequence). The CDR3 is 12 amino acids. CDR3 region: CASRSQNTEAFF. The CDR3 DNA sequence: TGTGCCAGCAGGTCACAGAACACTGAAGCTTTCTTT.

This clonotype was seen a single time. CDR3 sequence: CATRDTPYNEQFF. CDR3 bases: TGTGCCACCCGAGACACGCCCTACAATGAGCAGTTCTTC. This chain connects TRBV24-1 to TRBJ2-1; unclear D gene. Per germline, CDR1 KGHDR and CDR2 SFDVKD. V gave up 9 bases and J gave up 2 bases, with 10 bases separating them. The CDR3 consists of 13 residues.

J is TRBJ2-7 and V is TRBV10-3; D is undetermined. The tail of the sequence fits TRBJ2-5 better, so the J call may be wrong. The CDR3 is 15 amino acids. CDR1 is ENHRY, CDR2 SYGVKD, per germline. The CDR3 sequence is CAISRDLGNLETQYF. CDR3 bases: TGTGCCATCAGTAGAGATTTGGGGAATCTGGAGACCCAGTACTTC.

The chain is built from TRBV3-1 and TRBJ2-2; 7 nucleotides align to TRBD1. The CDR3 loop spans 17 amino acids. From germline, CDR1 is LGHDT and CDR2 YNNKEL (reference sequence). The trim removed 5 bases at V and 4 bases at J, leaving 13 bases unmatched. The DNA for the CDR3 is TGTGCCAGCAGCTCTACCCGAGGACAGGTTATCACCGGGGAGCTGTTTTTT. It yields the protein CASSSTRGQVITGELFF.

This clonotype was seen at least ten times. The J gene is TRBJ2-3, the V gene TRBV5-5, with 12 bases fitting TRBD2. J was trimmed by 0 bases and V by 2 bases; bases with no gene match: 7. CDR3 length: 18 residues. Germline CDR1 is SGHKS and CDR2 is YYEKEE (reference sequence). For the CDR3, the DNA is TGTGCCAGCAGCTTCCGACTAGCGGGGGCCCTAAGCACAGATACGCAGTATTTT. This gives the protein CASSFRLAGALSTDTQYF. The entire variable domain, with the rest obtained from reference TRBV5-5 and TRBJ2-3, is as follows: DAGVTQSPTHLIKTRGQQVTLRCSPISGHKSVSWYQQVLGQGPQFIFQYYEKEERGRGNFPDRFSARQFPNYSSELNVNALLLGDSALYLCASSFRLAGALSTDTQYFGPGTRLTVL.

The CDR3 nucleotides are TGTGCCAGCAGTTCCGGGGCTAGCTTGTCGGATACGCAGTATTTT. Translated: CASSSGASLSDTQYF. J is TRBJ2-3 and V is TRBV7-8; D assignment may be TRBD1 or TRBD2 (5 bases each). This CDR3 is 15 amino acids long. The V and J ends lost 6 bases and 6 bases respectively, with 19 bases between them. Germline V lookup: CDR1 SGHVS, CDR2 FQNEAQ. Full variable domain (remainder filled in from reference TRBV7-8 and TRBJ2-3): GAGVSQSPRYKVAKRGQDVALRCDPISGHVSLFWYQQALGQGPEFLTYFQNEAQLDKSGLPSDRFFAERPEGSVSTLKIQRTQQEDSAVYLCASSSGASLSDTQYFGPGTRLTVL.

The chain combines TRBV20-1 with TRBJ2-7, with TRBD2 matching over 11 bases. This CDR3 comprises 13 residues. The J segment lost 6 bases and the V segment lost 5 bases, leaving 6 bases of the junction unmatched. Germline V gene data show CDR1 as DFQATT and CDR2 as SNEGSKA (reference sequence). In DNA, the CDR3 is TGCAGTGCTCCTTTAGCGGGAGGGGGCGAGCAGTACTTC. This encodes CSAPLAGGGEQYF.

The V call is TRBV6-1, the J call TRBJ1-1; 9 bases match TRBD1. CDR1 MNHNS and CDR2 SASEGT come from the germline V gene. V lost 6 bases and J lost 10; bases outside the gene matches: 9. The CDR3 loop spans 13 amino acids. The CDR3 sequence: CASRRDRVVGAFF. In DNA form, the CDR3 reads TGTGCCAGCAGGCGGGACAGGGTTGTTGGAGCTTTCTTT.

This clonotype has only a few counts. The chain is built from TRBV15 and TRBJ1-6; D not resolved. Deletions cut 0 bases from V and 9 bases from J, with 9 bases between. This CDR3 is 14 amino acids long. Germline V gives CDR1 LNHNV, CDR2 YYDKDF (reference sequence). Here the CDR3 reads CATSRDLGPSPLHF. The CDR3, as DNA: TGTGCCACCAGCAGAGATCTTGGGCCTTCACCCCTCCACTTT.

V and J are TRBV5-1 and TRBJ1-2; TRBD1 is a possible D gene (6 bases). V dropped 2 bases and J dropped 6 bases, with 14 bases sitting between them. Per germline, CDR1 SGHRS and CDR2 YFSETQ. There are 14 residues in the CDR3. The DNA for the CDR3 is TGCGCCAGCAGCTTCAAACAGGGTGCAGATGGCTACACCTTC. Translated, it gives CASSFKQGADGYTF.

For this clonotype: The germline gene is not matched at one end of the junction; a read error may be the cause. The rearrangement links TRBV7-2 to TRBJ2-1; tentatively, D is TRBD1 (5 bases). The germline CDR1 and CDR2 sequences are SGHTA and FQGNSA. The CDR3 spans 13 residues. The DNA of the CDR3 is TGTGCCAGCAGCTTGCGACAGAAGAATGTGCAGTTCTTC. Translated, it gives CASSLRQKNVQFF.

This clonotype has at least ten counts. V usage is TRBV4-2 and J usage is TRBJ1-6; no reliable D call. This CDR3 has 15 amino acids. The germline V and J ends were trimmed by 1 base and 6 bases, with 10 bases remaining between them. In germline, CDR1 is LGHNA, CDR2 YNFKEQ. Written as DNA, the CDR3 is TGTGCCAGCAGCCAAGGGGGAGGGTCTAATTCACCCCTCCACTTT. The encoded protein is CASSQGGGSNSPLHF.

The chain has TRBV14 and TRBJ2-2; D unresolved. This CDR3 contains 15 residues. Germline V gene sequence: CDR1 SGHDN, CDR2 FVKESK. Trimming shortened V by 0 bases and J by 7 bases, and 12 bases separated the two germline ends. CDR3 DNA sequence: TGTGCCAGCAGCCAAGAAGCCACCTGGGGCGGGGAGCTGTTTTTT. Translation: CASSQEATWGGELFF.

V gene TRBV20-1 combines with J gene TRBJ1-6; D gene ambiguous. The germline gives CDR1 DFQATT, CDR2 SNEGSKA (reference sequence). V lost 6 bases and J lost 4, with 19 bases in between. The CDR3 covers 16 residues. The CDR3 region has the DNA TGCAGTGCAAGGAAGAGCAGGCAGCTTTATAATTCACCCCTCCACTTT. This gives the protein CSARKSRQLYNSPLHF.